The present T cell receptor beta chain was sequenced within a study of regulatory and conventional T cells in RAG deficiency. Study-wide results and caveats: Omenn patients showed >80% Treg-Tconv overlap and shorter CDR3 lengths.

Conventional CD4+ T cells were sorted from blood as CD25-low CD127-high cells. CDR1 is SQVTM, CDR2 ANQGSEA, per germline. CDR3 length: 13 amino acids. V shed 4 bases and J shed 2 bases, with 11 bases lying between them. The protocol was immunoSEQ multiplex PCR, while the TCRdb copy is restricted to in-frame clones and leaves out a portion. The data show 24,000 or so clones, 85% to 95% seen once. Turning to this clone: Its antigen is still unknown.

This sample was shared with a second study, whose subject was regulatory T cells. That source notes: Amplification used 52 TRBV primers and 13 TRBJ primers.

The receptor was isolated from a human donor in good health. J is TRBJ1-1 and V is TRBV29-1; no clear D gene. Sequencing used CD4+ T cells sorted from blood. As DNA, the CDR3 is TGCAGCGTTGTATCGGATTTAAACACTGAAGCTTTCTTT. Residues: CSVVSDLNTEAFF.